Sequencing of this TCR beta chain was carried out in a study of blood T cell repertoires in COVID-19. Study-level background: Acute and convalescent COVID-19 specimens originated in the United States, Italy and Spain. Nucleic acid was either cDNA or gDNA, and it came from T cells, B-cell-depleted T cells, or PBMCs.

Per the original data handling: Amplification of reference gene primers was used by the study to estimate nucleated cell counts. Sequenced by immunoSEQ multiplex PCR; TCRdb stores in-frame clones only, minus some. V, J and clone size derive from that table, while D and trimming were established from the DNA sequence. The data show some 73,000 clones, 75% to 80% seen once. The V gene's germline CDR1 is SQVTM and CDR2 ANQGSEA. The CDR3 sequence is 16 residues long. J lost 0 bases, V lost 4 bases, and 8 bases had no gene match. Seattle's cohort entered during active infection and was followed longitudinally.

The source material was peripheral blood. The chain employs TRBV29-1 and TRBJ2-3, with 9 bases aligning to TRBD2. The TCR was taken from a man in his 70s with COVID-19, enrolled during active disease. The CDR3 loop reads CSVVGGTSGSTDTQYF. The CDR3 bases are TGCAGCGTTGTTGGGGGAACTAGCGGGAGCACAGATACGCAGTATTTT.